Listed below are T cell receptor beta chains from one sample, sequenced in a study of regulatory T cells in long-lasting Graves disease. MiXCR, run by TCRdb on the multiplex PCR reads, gives a single entry per CDR3 protein. The profile shows 550,000 to 700,000 distinct CDR3 sequences, 16% of them singletons. The sample also formed part of further work on T cells in Graves' hyperthyroidism and ophthalmopathy.

This sample comprised peripheral blood mononuclear cells (PBMCs), obtained at new diagnosis, from a patient treated with antithyroid drugs. Source of these receptors: a man aged 18 to 29 with Graves disease. Each CDR3 is given with its conserved first and last residue.

CDR3 protein: CAWTRDGLMQKLFF
J gene: TRBJ1-4
V gene: TRBV30

CDR3 protein: CASMDRLGTYEQYF
J gene: TRBJ2-7
V gene: TRBV19

CDR3 protein: CSVARQGANQETQYF
J gene: TRBJ2-5
V gene: TRBV29-1

CDR3 protein: CSASDVRTGWQETQYF
J gene: TRBJ2-5
V gene: TRBV20-1

CDR3 protein: CASSLSPGTGSNEQYF
J gene: TRBJ2-7
V gene: TRBV5-5

CDR3 protein: CASSSLGLNTEAFF
J gene: TRBJ1-1
V gene: TRBV28

CDR3 protein: CAWSVRGSHEKLFF
J gene: TRBJ1-4
V gene: TRBV30

CDR3 protein: CASSRGDGYTF
J gene: TRBJ1-2
V gene: TRBV5-1

CDR3 protein: CASSALGPDTEAFF
J gene: TRBJ1-1
V gene: TRBV6-1

CDR3 protein: CAWSVNVASYEQYF
J gene: TRBJ2-7
V gene: TRBV30

CDR3 protein: CASSPGGGGEIREAFF
J gene: TRBJ1-1
V gene: TRBV2

CDR3 protein: CSVATDSNQPQHF
J gene: TRBJ1-5
V gene: TRBV29-1

CDR3 protein: CASRLRGNSNQPQHF
J gene: TRBJ1-5
V gene: TRBV28

CDR3 protein: CASSYGRDPYEQYF
J gene: TRBJ2-7
V gene: TRBV6-2/TRBV6-3